This TCR beta chain emerged from a study of PD-1 blockade in classical Hodgkin lymphoma. Stated time point: cycle 4 day 1 (C4D1), after 6 weeks of nivolumab. All trial patients relapsed after autologous stem cell transplantation. Patients reached a best response of complete response, partial response or progressive disease. As regards this clone: What it recognizes is unknown.

The study's findings and limits: Newly diagnosed patients reportedly had lower baseline TCR diversity than healthy donors. TCR diversity rose significantly by C4D1 in CD4+ but not CD8+ cells. Nothing has yet pinned down what causes the repertoire differences, possibly disease activity or prior therapy.

The assay was immunoSEQ multiplex PCR, and TCRdb's table has in-frame clones only and misses some. The sample has about 60,000 clones; around nine tenths are singletons. This receptor was identified in a human donor with classical Hodgkin lymphoma. Specimen: peripheral blood mononuclear cells (PBMCs), collected before the fourth cycle of nivolumab.

This CDR3 reads CASSFGVVQPQYGYTF. The CDR3 nucleotides are TGTGCCAGCAGCTTCGGGGTTGTACAGCCTCAGTATGGCTACACCTTC. The chain has TRBV5-8 and TRBJ1-2; D is ambiguous. In germline, CDR1 is SGHTS, CDR2 YDEGEE. The length of the CDR3 is 16 residues. Trimming removed 2 bases at V and 5 bases at J, with 19 bases between.